This T cell receptor (beta chain) is from a study of human T cells and chemical hapten exposure. About the study: The study traced per-sample TCR yield variation mainly to small differences in pooled library volumes.

Extraction of total RNA was performed on unfractionated whole blood. Study outcomes and limitations: Following DPC sensitization, TCRs present above 1 in 1000 frequency showed no change.

The V end lost 3 bases, the J end lost 4 bases, and 10 bases lay between the germline ends. The CDR3 covers 14 residues. Germline V gene data show CDR1 as LNHDA and CDR2 as SQIVND (reference sequence). This clonotype was counted at least ten times. Its antigen is as yet unknown. The study used a library that attached unique molecular identifiers to individual cDNA molecules. In TCRdb, the 5' RACE reads were re-called with MiXCR into one record per CDR3 protein. The data contain 150,000 or so distinct CDR3 sequences, 4.1% of them seen just once; the ten biggest clones take up around 1.4%. V and J are TRBV19 and TRBJ2-1; weak D call: TRBD2 (6 bases). This receptor was taken from a female donor in good health. Written as DNA, the CDR3 is TGTGCCAGTAGTATCTTTGCGGGGTACAATGAGCAGTTCTTC. As protein: CASSIFAGYNEQFF.